This T cell receptor (beta chain) was sequenced during a study of monozygotic twins with inflammatory bowel disease. Study-wide points: IBD-affected twins scored below their healthy co-twins in TCRbeta diversity (inverse Simpson).

The CDR3 spans 16 residues. Germline lookup yields CDR1 MGHRA and CDR2 YSYEKL. Whole-blood total RNA was extracted without T cell sorting. Details on this clonotype: The antigen is not known.

Each UMI, carrying a 6-nucleotide sample barcode, came from template switching. TCRdb reprocessed the 5' RACE reads, keeping one entry per CDR3 protein, no DNA. The repertoire shows about 380,000 distinct CDR3 sequences; the top ten hold approximately 2.8%. The V and J genes are TRBV4-1 and TRBJ2-7; checking the TCRdb D call of TRBD1 is not possible without DNA. Specimen: blood. The clonotype originates from a human donor with ulcerative colitis or Crohn's disease, or a healthy co-twin of an affected twin (not recorded which). This chain's CDR3 is CASSQAPGQGTYEQYF.